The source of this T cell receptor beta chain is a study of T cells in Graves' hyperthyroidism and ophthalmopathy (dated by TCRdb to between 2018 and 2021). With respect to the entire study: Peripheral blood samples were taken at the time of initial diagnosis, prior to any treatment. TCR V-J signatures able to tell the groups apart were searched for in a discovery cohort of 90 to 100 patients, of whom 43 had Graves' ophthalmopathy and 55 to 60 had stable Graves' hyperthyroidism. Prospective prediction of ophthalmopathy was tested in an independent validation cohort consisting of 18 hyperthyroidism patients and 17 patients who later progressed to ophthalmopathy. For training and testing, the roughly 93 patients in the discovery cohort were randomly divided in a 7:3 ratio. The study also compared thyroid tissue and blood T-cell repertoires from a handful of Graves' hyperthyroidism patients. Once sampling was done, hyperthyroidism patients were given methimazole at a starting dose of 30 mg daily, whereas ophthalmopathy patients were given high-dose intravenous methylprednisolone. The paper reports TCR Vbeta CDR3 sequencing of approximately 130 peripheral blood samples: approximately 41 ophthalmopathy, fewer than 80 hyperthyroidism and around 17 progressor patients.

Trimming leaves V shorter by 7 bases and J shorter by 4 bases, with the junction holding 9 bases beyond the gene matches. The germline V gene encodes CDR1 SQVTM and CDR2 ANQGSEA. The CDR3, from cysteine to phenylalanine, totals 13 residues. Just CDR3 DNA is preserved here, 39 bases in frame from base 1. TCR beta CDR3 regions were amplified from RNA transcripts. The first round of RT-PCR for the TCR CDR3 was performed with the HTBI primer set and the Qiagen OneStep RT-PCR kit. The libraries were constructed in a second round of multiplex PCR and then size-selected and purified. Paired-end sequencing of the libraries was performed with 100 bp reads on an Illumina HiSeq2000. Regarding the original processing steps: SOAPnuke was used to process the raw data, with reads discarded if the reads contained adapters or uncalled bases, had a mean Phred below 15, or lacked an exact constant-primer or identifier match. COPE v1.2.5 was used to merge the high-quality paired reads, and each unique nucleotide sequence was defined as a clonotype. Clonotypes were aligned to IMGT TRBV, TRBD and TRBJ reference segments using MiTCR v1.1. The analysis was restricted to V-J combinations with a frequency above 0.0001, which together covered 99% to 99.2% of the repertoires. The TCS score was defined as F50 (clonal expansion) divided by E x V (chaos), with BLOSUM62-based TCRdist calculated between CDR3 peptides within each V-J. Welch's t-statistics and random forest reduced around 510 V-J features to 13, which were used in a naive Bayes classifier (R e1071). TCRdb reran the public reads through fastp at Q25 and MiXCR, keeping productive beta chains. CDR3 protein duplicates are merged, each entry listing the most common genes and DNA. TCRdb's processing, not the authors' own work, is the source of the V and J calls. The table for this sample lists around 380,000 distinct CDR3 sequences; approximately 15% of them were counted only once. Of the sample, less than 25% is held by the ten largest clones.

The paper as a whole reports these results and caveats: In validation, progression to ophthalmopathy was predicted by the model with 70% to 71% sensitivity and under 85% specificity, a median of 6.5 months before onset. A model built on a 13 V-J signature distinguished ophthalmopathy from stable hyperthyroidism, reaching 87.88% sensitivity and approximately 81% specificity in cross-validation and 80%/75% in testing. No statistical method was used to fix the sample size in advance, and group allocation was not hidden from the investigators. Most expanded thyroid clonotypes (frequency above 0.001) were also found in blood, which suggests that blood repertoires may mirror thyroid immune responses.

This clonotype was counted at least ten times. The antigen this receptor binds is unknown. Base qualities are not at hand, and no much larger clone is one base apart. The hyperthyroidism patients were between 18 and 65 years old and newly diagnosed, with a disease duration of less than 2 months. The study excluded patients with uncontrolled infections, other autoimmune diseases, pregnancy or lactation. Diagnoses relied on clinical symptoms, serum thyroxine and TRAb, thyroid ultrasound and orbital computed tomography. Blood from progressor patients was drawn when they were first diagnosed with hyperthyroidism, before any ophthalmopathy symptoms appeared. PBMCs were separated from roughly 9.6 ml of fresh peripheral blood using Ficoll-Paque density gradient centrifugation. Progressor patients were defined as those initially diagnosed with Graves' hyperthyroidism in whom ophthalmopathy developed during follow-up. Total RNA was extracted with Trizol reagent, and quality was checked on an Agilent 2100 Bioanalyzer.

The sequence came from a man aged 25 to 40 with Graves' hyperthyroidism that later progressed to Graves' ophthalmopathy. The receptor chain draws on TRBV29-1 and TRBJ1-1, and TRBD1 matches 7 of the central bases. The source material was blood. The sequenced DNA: TGCAGCGGGGCCCAGGGGGAGGGCACTGAAGCTTTCTTT. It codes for CSGAQGEGTEAFF.